The 27 T cell receptor beta chains in this list originate from one sample, sequenced in a study of blood T cell repertoires in COVID-19. This table comes from immunoSEQ multiplex PCR, and its TCRdb copy is limited to in-frame clones, with some not included. Altogether about 130,000 clones are present, approximately 82% being singletons, with the ten largest covering about 10%. Material: peripheral blood. All receptors derive from a man aged 55 to 70 with acute or convalescent COVID-19.

J is TRBJ2-5 and V is TRBV5-1, with 11 bases fitting TRBD2. CDR3 length: 15 amino acids. In germline, CDR1 is SGHRS, CDR2 YFSETQ. The ends lost 4 bases at V and 2 bases at J; junction bases unmatched: 4. Here the CDR3 DNA reads TGCGCCAGCAGCCCGGGGACTAGCGGACAAGAGACCCAGTACTTC. This codes for CASSPGTSGQETQYF.

The chain recombines TRBV27 with TRBJ2-1, with TRBD2 matching 8 bases. The CDR3 is 14 residues long. With 5 bases clipped from V and 4 bases from J, the junction kept 4 bases outside the gene matches. The germline CDR1 and CDR2 sequences are MNHEY and SMNVEV (reference sequence). CDR3 sequence: CASSLAGPYNEQFF. CDR3 DNA sequence: TGTGCCAGCAGTCTAGCGGGTCCGTACAATGAGCAGTTCTTC.

This chain uses TRBV6-1 with TRBJ1-2, with D possibly matching TRBD1 (6 bases). Between the trimmed V and J ends, which lost 0 bases and 5 bases, there was a span of 22 bases. Per germline, CDR1 MNHNS and CDR2 SASEGT. CDR3 size: 18 residues. In DNA, the CDR3 is TGTGCCAGCAGTGAAGCGCCGGGGCAGGGGAGTATTCCGTATGGCTACACCTTC. It is translated as CASSEAPGQGSIPYGYTF.

In regard to this clone: Other DNA sequences in the sample encode the same CDR3. The chain joins TRBV7-9 to TRBJ1-1, with 10 bases matching TRBD1. CDR3 size: 14 residues. Germline loops: CDR1 SEHNR, CDR2 FQNEAQ (reference sequence). Losses at the gene ends were 5 bases for V and 3 bases for J; bases not matched to a gene: 3. CDR3 DNA sequence: TGTGCCAGCAGCCTGGGACAGGGGCACACTGAAGCTTTCTTT. It is translated as CASSLGQGHTEAFF.

V and J are TRBV27 and TRBJ2-1; 8 bases line up with TRBD1. Germline CDR1 MNHEY, CDR2 SMNVEV (reference sequence). The CDR3 extends over 16 amino acids. Losses at the gene ends were 2 bases for V and 5 bases for J; bases not matched to a gene: 8. CDR3 residues: CASSLRPGGANNEQFF. The DNA for the CDR3 is TGTGCCAGCAGTTTACGGCCAGGGGGCGCAAACAATGAGCAGTTCTTC.

The J gene is TRBJ1-1, the V gene TRBV5-1, with D possibly TRBD1 on 5 matching bases. Germline CDR1 SGHRS, CDR2 YFSETQ. The CDR3 has 13 amino acids. The V gene lost 3 bases and the J gene lost 4 bases, with 10 bases spanning the gap. This CDR3 reads CASSSPGITEAFF. In DNA form, the CDR3 reads TGCGCCAGCAGCTCCCCAGGGATCACTGAAGCTTTCTTT.

The chain combines TRBV3-1 (or the pseudogene TRBV3-2) with TRBJ1-2, with D uncertain. Germline loops: CDR1 LGHDT, CDR2 YNNKEL (reference sequence). Trimming stripped 5 bases from V and 2 bases from J, with 15 bases between. This CDR3 is built from 15 residues. The CDR3 region is CASSTTTRGNYGYTF. In DNA form, the CDR3 reads TGTGCCAGCAGCACAACCACGCGGGGAAACTATGGCTACACCTTC.

The V call is TRBV30, the J call TRBJ2-1; 8 nucleotides align to TRBD2. The germline CDR1 and CDR2 sequences are GTSNPN and SVGIG (reference sequence). This CDR3 is 21 amino acids long. V dropped 2 bases and J dropped 2; count of bases not matched to a gene: 23. CDR3 residues: CAWSRGPQKTSGAGTYNEQFF. Written as DNA, the CDR3 is TGTGCCTGGAGTCGAGGGCCCCAGAAAACTAGCGGAGCCGGGACCTACAATGAGCAGTTCTTC.

This clone has only one observation. The rearrangement joins TRBV6-5 to TRBJ2-1; 11 nucleotides line up with TRBD2. The CDR3 loop spans 14 amino acids. The V segment lost 6 bases and the J segment 4 bases; nucleotides outside the gene matches: 2. The germline gives CDR1 MNHEY, CDR2 SVGAGI. CDR3 DNA sequence: TGTGCCAGCAGACTAGCGGGAGAGTACAATGAGCAGTTCTTC. This gives the protein CASRLAGEYNEQFF.

The chain combines TRBV2 with TRBJ1-1, with TRBD1 identical over 10 bases. The CDR3 is 14 amino acids. Trimming cost V 5 bases and J 5 bases; bases outside gene matches: 5. Germline assignment: CDR1 SNHLY and CDR2 FYNNEI. The CDR3 DNA reads as TGTGCCAGCAGTCTGGACAGGGGGGGAACTGAAGCTTTCTTT. It is translated as CASSLDRGGTEAFF.

The chain couples TRBV5-5 to TRBJ2-5; 9 bases map to TRBD2. V was clipped by 3 bases and J by 5 bases; unmatched bases: 17. This CDR3 contains 18 residues. Germline CDR1 SGHKS, CDR2 YYEKEE (reference sequence). The CDR3 DNA is TGTGCCAGCAGCTCTTATCGGGTAGCGGGAGCAGGCGGGGAGACCCAGTACTTC. Protein product: CASSSYRVAGAGGETQYF.

The chain couples TRBV6-5 to TRBJ2-5, with 8 nucleotides matching TRBD1. The V and J ends lost 5 bases and 5 bases, in that order; junction bases with no gene match: 7. Germline values: CDR1 MNHEY, CDR2 SVGAGI. The CDR3 sequence is 14 residues long. CDR3 sequence: CASSQGAVGETQYF. The CDR3 nucleotides read TGTGCCAGCAGTCAGGGGGCAGTGGGGGAGACCCAGTACTTC.

The table lists this clone with a count of one. The V and J genes are TRBV28 and TRBJ2-7, with D possibly being TRBD2 (6 bases). V lost 3 bases and J 4 bases, leaving 13 bases between the germline ends. This CDR3 has 14 amino acids. CDR1 is MDHEN, CDR2 SYDVKM, per germline. As DNA, the CDR3 is TGTGCCAGCAGTTTGGGGGGTGGGACTTACGAGCAGTACTTC. It translates to CASSLGGGTYEQYF.

The CDR3 region is CASGWSGTYNEQFF. As DNA, the CDR3 is TGTGCCAGCGGTTGGAGCGGGACGTACAATGAGCAGTTCTTC. V usage is TRBV28 and J usage is TRBJ2-1, with 7 positions matching TRBD2. This CDR3 has 14 amino acids. Losses at the gene ends were 8 bases for V and 4 bases for J; bases not matched to a gene: 8. The germline V gene has CDR1 MDHEN and CDR2 SYDVKM.

This clone was observed once. This sequence joins TRBV4-1 and TRBJ1-2, with a weak D call TRBD1 (5 bases). The V gene's germline CDR1 is MGHRA and CDR2 YSYEKL. The V end was cut by 1 base, the J end by 8 bases, with 14 bases between. CDR3 size: 14 residues. Written as DNA, the CDR3 is TGCGCCAGCAGCCAAGTATCGGGGACTCAAGGCTACACCTTC. This encodes CASSQVSGTQGYTF.

This clone was detected only a few times. The V call is TRBV9, the J call TRBJ2-3, with D maybe TRBD1 (5 bases). This CDR3 spans 15 amino acids. Germline V CDR1 and CDR2: SGDLS, YYNGEE. The V and J ends lost 0 bases and 1 base respectively, with 9 bases between them. Written as DNA, the CDR3 is TGTGCCAGCAGCGTAGATGGCAGGGGCACAGATACGCAGTATTTT. As protein: CASSVDGRGTDTQYF.

V is TRBV2 and J is TRBJ1-4; no reliable D call. CDR1 SNHLY and CDR2 FYNNEI come from the germline V gene. V dropped 9 bases and J dropped 3 bases, with 8 bases sitting between them. The CDR3 is 12 amino acids. The DNA of the CDR3 is TGTGCCAGTGAACGCGCTAATGAAAAACTGTTTTTT. As protein: CASERANEKLFF.

The J gene is TRBJ1-4, the V gene TRBV5-1; TRBD1 is a possible D gene (5 bases). Germline V gene lookup returns CDR1 SGHRS and CDR2 YFSETQ. The V end lost 4 bases, the J end lost 0 bases, and 19 bases lay between the germline ends. The CDR3 extends over 18 amino acids. CDR3 coding DNA: TGCGCCAGCAGCCCGATCCCGGACACCCGTGCAACTAATGAAAAACTGTTTTTT. It encodes CASSPIPDTRATNEKLFF.

This clone was detected a few times. The rearrangement links TRBV25-1 to TRBJ1-1; D uncertain. Germline CDR1 reads MGHDK; CDR2 reads SYGVNS. This CDR3 spans 13 amino acids. The germline V and J ends were trimmed by 2 bases and 14 bases, with 18 bases remaining between them. CDR3 DNA: TGTGCCAGCAGTGAACGAGGAGGGATTGGTTGCTTCTTT. Translation gives CASSERGGIGCFF.

The genes are TRBV7-9 and TRBJ2-1, with 9 bases that match TRBD2. The junction had 11 bases not matched to a gene; V was cut back by 5 bases and J by 9 bases. CDR1 is SEHNR and CDR2 is FQNEAQ in the germline V gene (reference sequence). The length of the CDR3 is 15 residues. The CDR3 sequence: CASSQTRAGGGEQFF. The DNA for the CDR3 is TGTGCCAGCAGCCAGACCCGAGCGGGAGGAGGTGAGCAGTTCTTC. The whole variable domain, remainder taken from reference TRBV7-9 and TRBJ2-1, is DTGVSQNPRHKITKRGQNVTFRCDPISEHNRLYWYRQTLGQGPEFLTYFQNEAQLEKSRLLSDRFSAERPKGSFSTLEIQRTEQGDSAMYLCASSQTRAGGGEQFFGPGTRLTVL.

This chain links TRBV7-3 with TRBJ2-5; 7 nucleotides agree with TRBD2. The CDR3 extends over 16 amino acids. J gave up 4 bases and V 5 bases, and 13 bases lay outside the gene matches. Germline CDR1 is SGHTA and CDR2 is FQGTGA. The CDR3 nucleotides read TGTGCCAGCAGCCCTAGACACTCAGGACTAGGAGAGACCCAGTACTTC. Translation gives CASSPRHSGLGETQYF. Full variable domain (rest looked up from reference TRBV7-3 and TRBJ2-5): GAGVSQTPSNKVTEKGKYVELRCDPISGHTALYWYRQSLGQGPEFLIYFQGTGAADDSGLPNDRFFAVRPEGSVSTLKIQRTERGDSAVYLCASSPRHSGLGETQYFGPGTRLLVL.

This sequence joins TRBV11-2 and TRBJ1-3, with no clear D. This CDR3 spans 14 amino acids. The germline V gene has CDR1 SGHAT and CDR2 FQNNGV. The ends were cut back, 6 bases at V and 0 bases at J, with 9 bases in the middle. The CDR3 region has the DNA TGTGCCAGCAGTACGGGGATCTCTGGAAACACCATATATTTT. The encoded protein is CASSTGISGNTIYF.

V usage is TRBV11-2 and J usage is TRBJ1-4; D possibly corresponds to TRBD1 (6 bases). The CDR3 is made up of 14 amino acids. Germline V gives CDR1 SGHAT, CDR2 FQNNGV. Trimming shortened V by 1 base and J by 7 bases, and 10 bases separated the two germline ends. CDR3 nucleotide sequence: TGTGCCAGCAGCTTAGCTGGGGGCGGTGAAAAACTGTTTTTT. Encoded protein: CASSLAGGGEKLFF.

V is TRBV6-1 and J is TRBJ1-2; D is undetermined. CDR3 length: 12 residues. V was clipped by 3 bases and J by 10 bases, with 12 bases between them. CDR1 is MNHNS, CDR2 SASEGT, per germline. The CDR3 protein is CASSDLWRDYTF. CDR3 DNA: TGTGCCAGCAGTGATTTATGGAGGGACTACACCTTC.

The chain is built from TRBV27 and TRBJ1-1, with 11 bases fitting TRBD1. The junction had 6 bases not matched to a gene; V was cut back by 5 bases and J by 4 bases. This CDR3 has 15 residues. Germline assignment: CDR1 MNHEY and CDR2 SMNVEV (reference sequence). The CDR3 reads CASSDRTGGLTEAFF. As DNA, the CDR3 is TGTGCCAGCAGTGACAGGACAGGGGGCCTCACTGAAGCTTTCTTT.

The CDR3 reads CAWSGTSISSYNEQFF. Written as DNA, the CDR3 is TGTGCCTGGAGTGGGACTTCAATAAGCTCCTACAATGAGCAGTTCTTC. This chain links TRBV30 with TRBJ2-1; tentatively, D is TRBD2 (5 bases). Trimming removed 1 base at V and 0 bases at J, with 13 bases between. This CDR3 is built from 16 residues. Germline CDR1 and CDR2: GTSNPN and SVGIG (reference sequence).

The V call is TRBV15, the J call TRBJ1-3, with D possibly TRBD1 on 5 matching bases. V lost 3 bases, J lost 0 bases, and 9 bases lay in between. This CDR3 is built from 15 residues. Germline values: CDR1 LNHNV, CDR2 YYDKDF (reference sequence). The CDR3 nucleotides read TGTGCCACCAGCAGGGCCACAGGCTCTGGAAACACCATATATTTT. It encodes CATSRATGSGNTIYF.